Below are 30 T cell receptor beta chains sequenced from a single sample in a study of post-analysis software for immune sequencing data. Study-wide results and limits: Relative to controls, patients had five TRBV segments at higher frequency, with TRBV5-6, TRBV5-1 and TRBV20-1 among these.

For these receptors, no antigen is known. Libraries were made from TCR beta cDNA, and they carried unique molecular identifiers. TCRdb itself ran the PCR reads through MiXCR, one entry per CDR3 protein. The repertoire has more than 350,000 distinct CDR3 sequences, 39% of them found once; the top ten carry around 8%. Sequencing was performed on blood. These receptors were obtained from a girl aged 2-10 years with multiple sclerosis.

The gene calls are TRBV29-1 and TRBJ1-2; D gene uncertain. Trimming took off 6 bases at V and 3 bases at J, with 17 bases between the two ends. Germline V gene lookup returns CDR1 SQVTM and CDR2 ANQGSEA. The CDR3 runs to 14 residues. The CDR3 coding sequence is TGCAGCGTCCGACTCCGGTTTGCCGACTATGGCTACACCTTC. As protein: CSVRLRFADYGYTF.

This clonotype was picked up one time. The rearrangement links TRBV6-1 to TRBJ2-7; D may be TRBD1 (6 bases). The DNA end is a closer match to TRBJ2-5, so the J assignment may be wrong. The CDR3 loop spans 12 amino acids. Germline CDR1 MNHNS, CDR2 SASEGT. CDR3 DNA: TGTGCCAGTCAGAGGGGGTCGGAGACCCAGTACTTC. It is translated as CASQRGSETQYF.

This clonotype was picked up a small number of times. The chain couples TRBV5-1 to TRBJ2-7, with no clear D. Germline V gives CDR1 SGHRS, CDR2 YFSETQ. The CDR3 contains 15 residues. Trimming shortened V by 0 bases and J by 5 bases, and 15 bases separated the two germline ends. The CDR3 DNA is TGCGCCAGCAGCTTGGCCAACCCCGGTCCCCACGAGCAGTACTTC. Amino acid sequence: CASSLANPGPHEQYF.

The V call is TRBV7-8, the J call TRBJ1-2; no reliable D call. The V end lost 5 bases, the J end lost 4 bases, and 17 bases lay between the germline ends. The V gene's germline CDR1 is SGHVS and CDR2 FQNEAQ. The CDR3 spans 15 residues. The CDR3 sequence is CASSPIGQAPYGYTF. DNA for the CDR3: TGTGCCAGCAGCCCGATCGGGCAGGCGCCCTATGGCTACACCTTC.

The chain is built from TRBV19 and TRBJ2-7; D gene ambiguous. CDR3 length: 13 amino acids. The ends were cut back, 2 bases at V and 4 bases at J, with 9 bases in the middle. Germline lookup yields CDR1 LNHDA and CDR2 SQIVND (reference sequence). For the CDR3, the DNA is TGTGCCAGTAGTATATCCCACAGTTACGAGCAGTACTTC. Residues: CASSISHSYEQYF.

V is TRBV5-1 and J is TRBJ2-7, with D perhaps matching TRBD1 (7 bases). The DNA end lines up better with TRBJ2-4; the J call may be wrong. Germline CDR1 reads SGHRS; CDR2 reads YFSETQ. The CDR3 totals 19 residues. CDR3 region: CASSLDPRGNGGPRNIQYF. The CDR3 bases are TGCGCCAGCAGCTTAGACCCCAGGGGGAACGGGGGACCAAGAAACATTCAGTACTTC.

The chain recombines TRBV9 with TRBJ2-7; maybe TRBD1 (6 bases). Trimming took 5 bases from V and 0 from J, leaving 21 bases between them. The CDR3 sequence is 17 residues long. From germline, CDR1 is SGDLS and CDR2 YYNGEE. The CDR3 nucleotides read TGTGCCAGCAGTGAAGGGGGTCGGACGGCAACCTCCTACGAGCAGTACTTC. Translation: CASSEGGRTATSYEQYF.

The chain links TRBV9 to TRBJ2-1; TRBD1 aligns across 7 bases. The CDR3 has 15 amino acids. J lost 4 bases, V lost 3 bases, and 7 bases had no gene match. Looked up from germline, CDR1 is SGDLS and CDR2 is YYNGEE. The CDR3 region has the DNA TGTGCCAGCAGCGCGCGTACAGGGGAGTACAATGAGCAGTTCTTC. Amino acid sequence: CASSARTGEYNEQFF.

V usage is TRBV5-1 and J usage is TRBJ2-1; D gene uncertain. The CDR3 sequence is 12 residues long. V lost 6 bases and J lost 4, with 8 bases in between. Germline CDR1 reads SGHRS; CDR2 reads YFSETQ. The CDR3 region has the DNA TGCGCCAGCAAGGGTTATTACAATGAGCAGTTCTTC. This gives the protein CASKGYYNEQFF.

This chain connects TRBV6-5 to TRBJ2-7; 10 bases align to TRBD1. Germline CDR1 and CDR2: MNHEY and SVGAGI. The CDR3 contains 15 residues. V trimming: 8 bases; J trimming: 4 bases; junction bases outside the gene matches: 11. The DNA of the CDR3 is TGTGCCAGCCGCACGGGGGGGACAGGGGTATACGAGCAGTACTTC. Its translation: CASRTGGTGVYEQYF.

The V gene is TRBV29-1, the J gene TRBJ1-1; no definite D call. The CDR3 has 14 residues. Between the trimmed V and J ends, which lost 4 bases and 1 base, there was a span of 13 bases. Per germline, CDR1 SQVTM and CDR2 ANQGSEA. The CDR3 protein is CSVVGMNSNTEAFF. The CDR3 DNA reads TGCAGCGTTGTCGGTATGAACTCGAACACTGAAGCTTTCTTT.

The V and J genes are TRBV5-1 and TRBJ2-3, with D hard to call. There are 13 residues in the CDR3. Germline V gene data show CDR1 as SGHRS and CDR2 as YFSETQ. With 7 bases removed from V and 2 bases from J, the gap between germline ends came to 11 bases. CDR3 nucleotide sequence: TGCGCCAGCCGGGCGGTCAACACAGATACGCAGTATTTT. This codes for CASRAVNTDTQYF.

As for this clonotype: A read error is possible here, since a much larger clone lies one base away. This chain uses TRBV10-2 with TRBJ2-7, with a possible D match to TRBD2 (5 bases). Per germline, CDR1 WSHSY and CDR2 SAAADI. Trimming pared 6 bases from V and 4 bases from J, leaving 13 bases between. This CDR3 has 13 residues. The CDR3 spells CASRGGWEYEQYF. CDR3 DNA: TGCGCCAGCAGGGGCGGTTGGGAGTACGAGCAGTACTTC.

V is TRBV5-1 and J is TRBJ2-7; 11 nucleotides match TRBD1. V lost 5 bases to trimming and J lost 6 bases; unmatched junction nucleotides: 10. Germline CDR1 is SGHRS and CDR2 is YFSETQ. The CDR3 has 15 amino acids. CDR3 sequence reads: CASSLYGTGGSEQYF. The DNA for the CDR3 is TGCGCCAGCAGTTTGTACGGGACAGGGGGGTCCGAGCAGTACTTC.

V is TRBV10-1 and J is TRBJ2-3; perhaps TRBD1 as D (6 bases). V lost 4 bases, J lost 0 bases, and 8 bases lay in between. Germline V lookup: CDR1 WNHNN, CDR2 SYGVQD (reference sequence). The CDR3 runs to 14 residues. The CDR3 sequence: CASSVGASTDTQYF. CDR3 sequence (DNA): TGCGCCAGCAGTGTGGGGGCTAGCACAGATACGCAGTATTTT.

The V and J genes are TRBV5-1 and TRBJ2-3, with D perhaps TRBD1 (5 bases). The CDR3 length is 14 residues. Germline CDR1 SGHRS, CDR2 YFSETQ. V lost 5 bases to trimming and J lost 5 bases, with 15 bases between them. The DNA for the CDR3 is TGCGCCAGCAGAAGTCCCAGGGCACAAGATACGCAGTATTTT. The encoded protein is CASRSPRAQDTQYF.

The chain employs TRBV7-8 and TRBJ2-6, with 9 nucleotides matching TRBD1. Germline CDR1 SGHVS, CDR2 FQNEAQ. This CDR3 spans 18 amino acids. V gave up 5 bases and J gave up 2 bases; unmatched junction bases: 10. The CDR3 DNA is TGTGCCAGCAGCCCCCCCGGGACAGGGTATACTGGGGCCAACGTCCTGACTTTC. Translating it yields CASSPPGTGYTGANVLTF.

On this clonotype itself: The junction departs from germline at one end; a sequencing error may be responsible. The chain couples TRBV5-1 to TRBJ2-1; D remains unclear. The CDR3 consists of 12 residues. The germline V gene has CDR1 SGHRS and CDR2 YFSETQ. The CDR3 DNA is TGCGCCAGCAAAAGCTCCTGCAATGAGCAGTTCTTC. Translation: CASKSSCNEQFF.

This clonotype was recorded only once. Germline is not matched at one junction end, which may reflect a read error. The chain couples TRBV7-9 to TRBJ2-1; D might be TRBD2 (6 bases). Germline-derived CDR1 and CDR2 are SEHNR and FQNEAQ (reference sequence). CDR3 length: 12 amino acids. The chain's CDR3 is CASSLVTGVEYF. In nucleotides, the CDR3 is TGTGCCAGCAGCTTAGTGACGGGGGTGGAGTACTTC. Filled out from reference TRBV7-9 and TRBJ2-1, the complete variable domain reads DTGVSQNPRHKITKRGQNVTFRCDPISEHNRLYWYRQTLGQGPEFLTYFQNEAQLEKSRLLSDRFSAERPKGSFSTLEIQRTEQGDSAMYLCASSLVTGVEYFGPGTRLTVL.

This clonotype occurred many times. V is TRBV20-1 and J is TRBJ2-7, with D perhaps being TRBD1 or TRBD2 (5 bases each). This CDR3 spans 12 amino acids. Trimming took off 7 bases at V and 0 bases at J, with 10 bases between the two ends. Germline V gene lookup returns CDR1 DFQATT and CDR2 SNEGSKA (reference sequence). The CDR3 protein is CSVGADSYEQYF. CDR3 coding DNA: TGCAGTGTCGGGGCTGACTCCTACGAGCAGTACTTC.

The chain couples TRBV4-3 to TRBJ2-7; D unclear. Trimming cost V 4 bases and J 3 bases, with 16 bases left between them. The germline CDR1 and CDR2 sequences are LGHNA and YSLEER. The CDR3 extends over 15 amino acids. CDR3 protein: CASSLDGGRGYEQYF. In DNA form, the CDR3 reads TGCGCCAGCAGCCTCGACGGTGGCAGAGGCTACGAGCAGTACTTC.

V and J are TRBV20-1 and TRBJ2-5; TRBD2 matches at 13 bases. V lost 1 base and J lost 11; bases outside the gene matches: 19. The CDR3 has 18 residues. The germline V gene encodes CDR1 DFQATT and CDR2 SNEGSKA (reference sequence). CDR3 residues: CSARGPPRTSGSWNEQYF. The CDR3, as DNA: TGCAGTGCTAGAGGTCCGCCGCGGACTAGCGGGAGCTGGAATGAGCAGTACTTC.

The J gene is TRBJ1-4, the V gene TRBV5-1, with D uncertain. Germline assignment: CDR1 SGHRS and CDR2 YFSETQ. V was cut by 4 bases and J by 6 bases, with 19 bases left in between. The CDR3 spans 16 residues. CDR3 nucleotide sequence: TGCGCCAGCAGCCAACGTACCCCGTTGCACGATGAAAAACTGTTTTTT. Its protein is CASSQRTPLHDEKLFF.

This clonotype was seen once. The junction shows a germline mismatch at one end, possibly a read error. This rearrangement joins TRBV28 to TRBJ2-3, with TRBD2 matching 7 bases. This CDR3 region has 15 residues. CDR1 is MDHEN and CDR2 is SYDVKM in the germline V gene. The CDR3 sequence is CASSGGDFYTDMQYF. As DNA, the CDR3 is TGTGCCAGCAGTGGGGGGGACTTCTACACAGATATGCAGTATTTT.

The chain uses TRBV27 and TRBJ1-2, with unresolved D. Germline V gene data show CDR1 as MNHEY and CDR2 as SMNVEV (reference sequence). With 3 bases removed from V and 1 base from J, the gap between germline ends came to 15 bases. The CDR3 loop spans 16 amino acids. The CDR3 coding sequence is TGTGCCAGCAGTTTTTCAAGGACGCCCAATAACTATGGCTACACCTTC. Translated, it gives CASSFSRTPNNYGYTF.

This clonotype was recorded a few times. The chain links TRBV12-3 or TRBV12-4 to TRBJ1-2; D gene unclear. V lost 5 bases and J lost 4, with 2 bases in between. The CDR3 extends over 10 amino acids. For the CDR3, the DNA is TGTGCCAGCAGTCGCTATGGCTACACCTTC. Protein sequence: CASSRYGYTF.

This clonotype was seen only a few times. The rearrangement joins TRBV13 to TRBJ2-7, with TRBD1 identical over 9 bases. Germline V gene data show CDR1 as PRHDT and CDR2 as FYEKMQ (reference sequence). The J segment lost 6 bases and the V segment lost 3 bases, leaving 6 bases of the junction unmatched. The CDR3 is made up of 14 amino acids. The DNA for the CDR3 is TGTGCCAGCAGCTTGGGGACAGGGACAGTCGAGCAGTACTTC. This encodes CASSLGTGTVEQYF.

As for this clonotype: A read error may account for a junction end that differs from germline. This chain connects TRBV28 to TRBJ2-1; D gene unclear. This CDR3 has 12 residues. Germline lookup yields CDR1 MDHEN and CDR2 SYDVKM. In DNA form, the CDR3 reads TGTGTCAGCAGTCCACCGCTTTTTGAGCAGTTCTTC. Its protein is CVSSPPLFEQFF.

Details on this clonotype: The junction departs from the called germline gene at one end, perhaps through a read error. The chain combines TRBV29-1 with TRBJ2-1; weak D call: TRBD1 (5 bases). This CDR3 has 13 amino acids. In germline, CDR1 is SQVTM, CDR2 ANQGSEA. CDR3: CSVVKGLGNKQFF. The CDR3 coding sequence is TGCAGCGTTGTAAAGGGGTTGGGCAATAAGCAGTTCTTC.

This sequence joins TRBV2 and TRBJ2-3; 8 nucleotides match TRBD2. Unmatched junction bases numbered 8, after V lost 6 bases and J lost 3 bases. CDR3 length: 15 residues. Germline V gene data show CDR1 as SNHLY and CDR2 as FYNNEI. DNA for the CDR3: TGTGCCAGCAGCCTCGAGATAGCGGGGACAGATACGCAGTATTTT. Translating it yields CASSLEIAGTDTQYF.